This entry lists 19 T cell receptor beta chains sequenced from one sample in a study of OX40 agonist ivuxolimab in advanced cancers. The table came from immunoSEQ multiplex PCR; TCRdb's copy has only in-frame clones and leaves some out. The sample has about 100,000 clones, about 91% seen once. The sequencing here drew on CD4+ or CD8+ T cells sorted from blood, taken in a trial of the OX40 agonist ivuxolimab. The receptors come from an adult with an advanced solid tumor such as melanoma, head and neck, liver or kidney cancer.

The chain joins TRBV9 to TRBJ2-7; no clear D. The CDR3 has 16 amino acids. CDR1 and CDR2 from the germline V gene are SGDLS and YYNGEE. V was trimmed by 0 bases and J by 6 bases, leaving 19 bases between them. CDR3 bases: TGTGCCAGCAGCGTAGATGTTGGACCTGTTGTCCCCGAGCAGTACTTC. It encodes CASSVDVGPVVPEQYF.

This clone was picked up a small number of times. This rearrangement joins TRBV11-2 to TRBJ2-7, with 9 bases matching TRBD1. The CDR3 loop spans 18 amino acids. J was trimmed by 1 base and V by 4 bases; bases with no gene match: 14. CDR1 and CDR2 (germline): SGHAT, FQNNGV. CDR3 protein: CASSSLRFTGGLSYEQYF. The CDR3 DNA follows: TGTGCCAGCAGCTCCCTTCGGTTCACAGGGGGCCTTTCCTACGAGCAGTACTTC.

DNA for the CDR3: TGTGCCAGCAGCGTAGCTGGCGGGGCGCAGGTCGAGCAGTACTTC. It is translated as CASSVAGGAQVEQYF. V is TRBV9 and J is TRBJ2-7; D might be TRBD2 (6 bases). CDR1 is SGDLS, CDR2 YYNGEE, per germline. The V end was cut by 0 bases, the J end by 6 bases, with 16 bases between. This CDR3 contains 15 residues.

The V and J genes are TRBV5-5 and TRBJ2-7; 11 nucleotides agree with TRBD1. CDR1 and CDR2 from the germline V gene are SGHKS and YYEKEE (reference sequence). This CDR3 comprises 15 residues. J lost 5 bases, V lost 0 bases, and 4 bases had no gene match. CDR3 in DNA: TGTGCCAGCAGCTTGGCGCCGGGACAGGGGGACGAGCAGTACTTC. This codes for CASSLAPGQGDEQYF.

The rearrangement links TRBV10-1 to TRBJ2-7; a weak D match, TRBD1 (6 bases). Looked up from germline, CDR1 is WNHNN and CDR2 is SYGVQD (reference sequence). This CDR3 comprises 14 residues. V gave up 11 bases and J gave up 0 bases, with 17 bases separating them. The CDR3 loop is CAGCKRTDSYEQYF. DNA for the CDR3: TGCGCCGGCTGTAAAAGGACAGACTCCTACGAGCAGTACTTC.

The chain carries TRBV18 and TRBJ1-1; unclear D gene. Germline assignment: CDR1 KGHSH and CDR2 LQKENI. V dropped 4 bases and J dropped 1 base, with 7 bases sitting between them. This CDR3 region has 13 residues. The CDR3: CASSRQENTEAFF. The CDR3 DNA is TGTGCCAGCTCACGACAAGAGAACACTGAAGCTTTCTTT.

The chain links TRBV20-1 to TRBJ2-4, with no clear D. The length of the CDR3 is 10 residues. V lost 3 bases and J 7 bases, leaving 4 bases between the germline ends. Germline V CDR1 and CDR2: DFQATT, SNEGSKA (reference sequence). CDR3 protein: CSASFNIQYF. The CDR3 DNA is TGCAGTGCTAGCTTTAACATTCAGTACTTC.

The V and J genes are TRBV27 and TRBJ2-3, with 8 bases that match TRBD1. The V and J ends lost 6 bases and 1 base, in that order; junction bases with no gene match: 6. The germline CDR1 and CDR2 sequences are MNHEY and SMNVEV (reference sequence). This CDR3 contains 15 residues. Here the CDR3 DNA reads TGTGCCAGCAGGGACCCGGGACAGGGCACAGATACGCAGTATTTT. Its protein product is CASRDPGQGTDTQYF.

The chain couples TRBV6-5 to TRBJ2-7; TRBD1 matches 8 bases. Losses at the gene ends were 7 bases for V and 5 bases for J; bases not matched to a gene: 13. The germline V gene encodes CDR1 MNHEY and CDR2 SVGAGI. The CDR3 is 15 residues long. CDR3 DNA: TGTGCCAGCACCAGGACAGGGAGGAGTGCCCACGAGCAGTACTTC. Translation: CASTRTGRSAHEQYF.

The chain links TRBV4-1 to TRBJ1-3; possibly TRBD1 for D (5 bases). The CDR3 loop spans 14 amino acids. In germline, CDR1 is MGHRA, CDR2 YSYEKL. V was shortened by 4 bases and J by 0 bases, with 7 bases between the two germline ends. The CDR3 sequence: CASSRGSSGNTIYF. The CDR3 nucleotides read TGCGCCAGCAGCCGGGGGAGCTCTGGAAACACCATATATTTT.

This clone has just a few counts. The chain uses TRBV6-5 and TRBJ1-1; D is undetermined. CDR3 size: 12 residues. Trimming pared 6 bases from V and 7 bases from J, leaving 12 bases between. Germline CDR1 is MNHEY and CDR2 is SVGAGI. The CDR3 reads CASSAKGGEAFF. The DNA of the CDR3 is TGTGCCAGCAGCGCGAAGGGTGGTGAAGCTTTCTTT.

The V and J genes are TRBV30 and TRBJ1-3, with no clear D. The germline V and J ends were trimmed by 4 bases and 3 bases, with 10 bases remaining between them. CDR3 length: 13 amino acids. Germline V lookup: CDR1 GTSNPN, CDR2 SVGIG (reference sequence). This chain's CDR3 is CAWKWGVGNTIYF. The CDR3 nucleotides are TGTGCCTGGAAATGGGGAGTTGGAAACACCATATATTTT. Using reference TRBV30 and TRBJ1-3 for the parts outside the CDR3, the full variable domain is SQTIHQWPATLVQPVGSPLSLECTVEGTSNPNLYWYRQAAGRGLQLLFYSVGIGQISSEVPQNLSASRPQDRQFILSSKKLLLSDSGFYLCAWKWGVGNTIYFGEGSWLTVV.

This chain links TRBV11-2 with TRBJ2-7; 7 nucleotides line up with TRBD2. CDR1 is SGHAT, CDR2 FQNNGV, per germline. Germline trimming cut 0 bases from V and 4 bases from J; bases unmatched to any gene: 12. The CDR3 is 17 amino acids. In nucleotides, the CDR3 is TGTGCCAGCAGCTTAGAGAAGGGGAACTGGGGAGGGTACGAGCAGTACTTC. This sequence encodes CASSLEKGNWGGYEQYF.

The chain is built from TRBV30 and TRBJ2-7; TRBD1 matches at 7 bases. CDR1 is GTSNPN and CDR2 is SVGIG in the germline V gene (reference sequence). V shed 4 bases and J 0 bases; nucleotides not matched to a gene: 3. This CDR3 is 13 amino acids long. CDR3 sequence: CAWTGDSSYEQYF. CDR3 DNA: TGTGCCTGGACCGGGGACAGCTCCTACGAGCAGTACTTC.

The rearrangement joins TRBV11-3 to TRBJ2-2; a weak D match, TRBD1 (5 bases). Deletions cut 5 bases from V and 1 base from J, with 20 bases between. The germline CDR1 and CDR2 sequences are SGHNT and YENEEA. CDR3 length: 18 residues. This chain's CDR3 is CASSPSMGQGRNTGELFF. Here the CDR3 DNA reads TGTGCCAGCAGCCCATCTATGGGGCAGGGTCGGAACACCGGGGAGCTGTTTTTT.

The chain carries TRBV5-1 and TRBJ2-7, with unresolved D. Trimming took 0 bases from V and 6 from J, leaving 10 bases between them. The CDR3 is made up of 13 amino acids. Per germline, CDR1 SGHRS and CDR2 YFSETQ. The CDR3 loop is CASSLGQSSEQYF. The CDR3 bases are TGCGCCAGCAGCTTGGGACAATCTTCCGAGCAGTACTTC.

This rearrangement joins TRBV7-6 to TRBJ2-7, with TRBD1 matching over 8 bases. The V gene's germline CDR1 is SGHVS and CDR2 FNYEAQ. V shed 3 bases and J 3 bases; nucleotides not matched to a gene: 10. The CDR3 spans 16 residues. In nucleotides, the CDR3 is TGTGCCAGCAGCTTCACCGCCCGGACAGGGAACTACGAGCAGTACTTC. Protein product: CASSFTARTGNYEQYF.

The chain uses TRBV19 and TRBJ2-5, with 10 bases aligning to TRBD1. The CDR3 is made up of 14 amino acids. Germline V lookup: CDR1 LNHDA, CDR2 SQIVND (reference sequence). V shed 6 bases, J shed 5 bases, and the junction held 6 bases outside the gene matches. DNA for the CDR3: TGTGCCAGTAGCCCGGGACAGGGGCCGGAGACCCAGTACTTC. It is translated as CASSPGQGPETQYF.

The rearrangement uses TRBV1 and TRBJ2-1; the table's D call, TRBD2, has no DNA check behind it. TRBV1 is a documented pseudogene. This CDR3 is 17 amino acids long. For the CDR3, the DNA is TGCACCAGCAGCCCCCGGGGGGGTGGCATTGAATACAATGAGCAGTTCTTC. It yields the protein CTSSPRGGGIEYNEQFF.